One and the same sample provided the 4 T cell receptor beta chains below, sequenced in a study of CD8+CD57+ T cells in acquired aplastic anemia. For CDR3 and TCR beta VDJ profiling, genomic DNA was the template used. One entry per CDR3 protein results from TCRdb running MiXCR on the reads. The table shows 100,000 to 150,000 distinct CDR3 sequences, with approximately 41% occurring only once. The sequenced patients had an expansion of CD8+CD57+ cells seen by flow cytometry. The specimen sequenced was sorted CD4+, CD8+, or CD8+CD57+ T cells (not recorded which) from PBMCs. Receptors were obtained from a human donor with aplastic anemia.

J is TRBJ2-5 and V is TRBV20-1; TRBD2 matches 9 bases. Germline values: CDR1 DFQATT, CDR2 SNEGSKA (reference sequence). The length of the CDR3 is 15 residues. The junction had 3 bases not matched to a gene; V was cut back by 0 bases and J by 1 base. The DNA of the CDR3 is TGCAGTGCTAGAGATCGACTAGCGGCCCAAGAGACCCAGTACTTC. This translates into CSARDRLAAQETQYF.

The rearrangement uses TRBV6-1 and TRBJ1-1; 8 bases line up with TRBD1. The CDR3 spans 15 residues. The V segment lost 7 bases and the J segment 6 bases; nucleotides outside the gene matches: 13. Germline V gene lookup returns CDR1 MNHNS and CDR2 SASEGT. CDR3 protein: CASTGTGGDGAEAFF. As DNA, the CDR3 is TGTGCCAGCACTGGGACAGGCGGGGATGGGGCTGAAGCTTTCTTT.

About this clonotype: A much larger clonotype is one base distant, so this may be a read error. The chain recombines TRBV28 with TRBJ2-5; tentatively, D is TRBD2 (5 bases). The CDR3 runs to 11 residues. CDR1 is MDHEN, CDR2 SYDVKM, per germline. V was clipped by 8 bases and J by 7 bases, with 11 bases between them. DNA for the CDR3: TGTGCCAGCGGTATTGAGGGGACCCAGTACTTC. Its protein is CASGIEGTQYF.

Regarding this clonotype: Possible read error: a much larger clone is one base away. This is likely a read error, given that the CDR3 carries no conserved phenylalanine or tryptophan at its end. The chain uses TRBV3-1 and TRBJ1-2, with D tentatively TRBD1 (5 bases). V dropped 0 bases and J dropped 8 bases, with 13 bases sitting between them. Germline CDR1 is LGHDT and CDR2 is YNNKEL (reference sequence). The CDR3 consists of 14 residues. The CDR3 bases are TGTGCCAGCAGCCAAGATCGGGGGGGGAGAGGCTACACCTCC. Protein: CASSQDRGGRGYTS.